This record concerns one TCR beta chain sequence. The data stem from a study of blood T cell repertoires in COVID-19. Original data processing: From reference gene primer amplification, estimates of nucleated cell counts were derived. Sequencing was performed with immunoSEQ multiplex PCR; in TCRdb, only in-frame clones are kept and a portion is missing. From that table come the V and J calls and clone size; the DNA was used to work out D and trimming. The repertoire consists of over 200,000 clones, with around 86% occurring once and the leading ten covering around 6.9%. This clonotype was sampled from a man aged 55 to 70 who had recovered from COVID-19. The specimen was peripheral blood.

The CDR3, as DNA: TGTGCCAGCGCACGTTCCGGGACAGGGGATACCGAGCAGTACTTC. Its translation: CASARSGTGDTEQYF. This chain uses TRBV3-1 (or the pseudogene TRBV3-2) with TRBJ2-7; 10 positions agree with TRBD1. The CDR3 contains 15 residues. J was trimmed by 6 bases and V by 8 bases; bases with no gene match: 13. Looked up from germline, CDR1 is LGHDT and CDR2 is YNNKEL (reference sequence).